This is a list of T cell receptor beta chains from one sample in a study of T cell changes during pregnancy in multiple sclerosis. Assay used: immunoSEQ multiplex PCR; TCRdb lists only in-frame clones, some missing. The table has more than 3,000 clones, approximately 90% seen once. Sequenced material: CD8+ T cells from peripheral blood mononuclear cells, taken in the first trimester of pregnancy. Receptors were obtained from a female donor in good health, enrolled as a control in a pregnancy study. Each CDR3 is given with its conserved first and last residue. A D gene is named only where the DNA matches it firmly. Not all rows give a size; the values are once, few, many and, for expanded clones, a class.

.,TRBJ1-5,TRBV2,.,TGTGCCAGCAGTGAAGAACAGGGAAGTCAGCCCCAGCATTTT,CASSEEQGSQPQHF
TRBD2,TRBJ2-1,TRBV5-4,once,TGTGCCAGCAGCTTGGTGGTGGTAGCGGGAGGATCAGAAGAGCAGTTCTTC,CASSLVVVAGGSEEQFF
TRBD2,TRBJ2-1,TRBV7-9,medium-sized,TGTGCCAGCAGCTTAGCGGGGGGACTAGCGGGAGGCAGGGAGCAGTTCTTC,CASSLAGGLAGGREQFF
TRBD1,TRBJ1-2,TRBV27,.,TGTGCCAGCAGTCCGGACAGGGTTTATGGCTACACCTTC,CASSPDRVYGYTF
TRBD1,TRBJ2-1,TRBV29-1,.,TGCAGCCTTCAGGACAGGGATTACAATGAGCAGTTCTTC,CSLQDRDYNEQFF
TRBD2,TRBJ2-1,TRBV5-1,.,TGCGCCAGCAGCTTAGGTGGCGGGAGTCTTCCCAGCTCCTACAATGAGCAGTTCTTC,CASSLGGGSLPSSYNEQFF
.,TRBJ2-7,TRBV19,.,TGTGCCAGTAGTCCCGACACCTACGAGCAGTACTTC,CASSPDTYEQYF
.,TRBJ2-1,TRBV19,.,TGTGCCAGTAGTCCCGGACCAGGGTACAATGAGCAGTTCTTC,CASSPGPGYNEQFF
.,TRBJ1-2,TRBV6-1,.,TGTGCCAGCAGTGAAGACGGCGAGGTCTATGGCTACACCTTC,CASSEDGEVYGYTF
.,TRBJ2-1,TRBV4-3,.,TGCGCCAGCAGCCAAGATCGGGACTTCTCCTACAATGAGCAGTTCTTC,CASSQDRDFSYNEQFF